The 4 T cell receptor beta chains below were found in one sample sequenced in a study of blood T cells in healthy people across ages. Primers used in a second PCR of about 6 to 12 cycles were a sample-barcoded 5' primer and a J-beta primer mix. TCRdb called the 5' RACE reads again in MiXCR, with one record for every CDR3 protein. Here the sample spans about a million distinct CDR3 sequences, 45% to 60% being singletons. Sequencing used blood. Every receptor here comes from an older woman in good health.

This clonotype was detected only once. This chain links TRBV3-1 with TRBJ2-6; D not certain. The CDR3 has 19 amino acids. Germline-derived CDR1 and CDR2 are LGHDT and YNNKEL (reference sequence). The V gene lost 1 base and the J gene lost 0 bases, with 16 bases spanning the gap. The CDR3 bases are TGTGCCAGCAGCCAAGTGGGAAGTACATTAAGCTCTGGGGCCAACGTCCTGACTTTC. Its translation: CASSQVGSTLSSGANVLTF.

The rearrangement joins TRBV4-2 to TRBJ1-5, with unresolved D. This CDR3 has 14 amino acids. Germline V gives CDR1 LGHNA, CDR2 YNFKEQ. V gave up 0 bases and J gave up 5 bases, with 8 bases separating them. Written as DNA, the CDR3 is TGTGCCAGCAGCCAAGATAGTGGGGATCAGCCCCAGCATTTT. Protein sequence: CASSQDSGDQPQHF.

This chain joins TRBV3-1 and TRBJ1-6, with TRBD1 matching 8 bases. The V and J ends lost 4 bases and 9 bases, in that order; junction bases with no gene match: 8. In germline, CDR1 is LGHDT, CDR2 YNNKEL (reference sequence). The CDR3 consists of 15 residues. CDR3 region: CASSLKRRGLSPLHF. The CDR3 bases are TGTGCCAGCAGCCTAAAACGCAGGGGGCTTTCACCCCTCCACTTT.

The CDR3, as DNA: TGCGCCAGCAGCCCCGGACAGGGGGCAGATACGCAGTATTTT. This gives the protein CASSPGQGADTQYF. The chain employs TRBV5-1 and TRBJ2-3; 10 bases are shared with TRBD1. Per the germline V gene, CDR1 is SGHRS and CDR2 is YFSETQ. The V and J ends lost 4 bases and 4 bases, in that order; junction bases with no gene match: 3. The CDR3 sequence is 14 residues long.